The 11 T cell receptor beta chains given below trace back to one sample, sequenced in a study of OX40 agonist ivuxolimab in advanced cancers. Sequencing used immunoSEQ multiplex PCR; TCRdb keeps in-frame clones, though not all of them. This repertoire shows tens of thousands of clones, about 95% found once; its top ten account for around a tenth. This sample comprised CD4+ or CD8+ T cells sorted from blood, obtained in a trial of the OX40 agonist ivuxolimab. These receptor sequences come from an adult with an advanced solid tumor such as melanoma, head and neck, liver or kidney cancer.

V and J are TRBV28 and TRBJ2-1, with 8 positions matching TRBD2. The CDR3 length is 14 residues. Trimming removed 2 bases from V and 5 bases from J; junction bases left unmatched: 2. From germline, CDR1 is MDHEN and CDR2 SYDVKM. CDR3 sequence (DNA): TGTGCCAGCAGTTTAACCGGGAGGGACAATGAGCAGTTCTTC. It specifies CASSLTGRDNEQFF.

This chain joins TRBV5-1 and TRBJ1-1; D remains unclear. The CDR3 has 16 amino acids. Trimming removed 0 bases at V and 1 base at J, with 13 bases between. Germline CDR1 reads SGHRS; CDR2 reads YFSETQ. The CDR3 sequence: CASSLALGARNTEAFF. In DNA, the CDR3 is TGCGCCAGCAGCTTGGCCCTTGGTGCTAGGAACACTGAAGCTTTCTTT.

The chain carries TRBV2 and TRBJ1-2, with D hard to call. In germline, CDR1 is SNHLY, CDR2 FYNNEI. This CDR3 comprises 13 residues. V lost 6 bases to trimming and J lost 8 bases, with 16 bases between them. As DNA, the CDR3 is TGTGCCAGCAGCGAGGACGGGTCCCAGGGCTACACCTTC. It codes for CASSEDGSQGYTF.

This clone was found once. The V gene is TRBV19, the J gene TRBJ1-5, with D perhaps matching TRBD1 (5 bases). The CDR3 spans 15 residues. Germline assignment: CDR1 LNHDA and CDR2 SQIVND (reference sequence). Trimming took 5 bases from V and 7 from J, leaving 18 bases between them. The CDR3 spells CASSPGEGKWQPQHF. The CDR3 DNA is TGTGCCAGTAGTCCTGGGGAGGGGAAGTGGCAGCCCCAGCATTTT.

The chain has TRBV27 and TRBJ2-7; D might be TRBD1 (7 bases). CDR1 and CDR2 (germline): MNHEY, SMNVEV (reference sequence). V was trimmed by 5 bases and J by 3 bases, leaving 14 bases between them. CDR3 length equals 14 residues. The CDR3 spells CASSGRGAYYEQYF. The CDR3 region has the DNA TGTGCCAGCAGTGGCAGGGGGGCCTACTACGAGCAGTACTTC.

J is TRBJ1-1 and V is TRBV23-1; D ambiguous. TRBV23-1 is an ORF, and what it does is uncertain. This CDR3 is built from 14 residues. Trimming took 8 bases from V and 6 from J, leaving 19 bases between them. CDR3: CASPRRKNSSEAFF. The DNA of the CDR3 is TGCGCCAGCCCCCGTCGAAAGAACAGTTCTGAAGCTTTCTTT.

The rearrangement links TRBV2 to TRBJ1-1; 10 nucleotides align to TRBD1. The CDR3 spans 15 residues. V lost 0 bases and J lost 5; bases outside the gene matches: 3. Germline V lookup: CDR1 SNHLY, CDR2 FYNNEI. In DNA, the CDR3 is TGTGCCAGCAGTGAAGCTGCGGGACAGGGGACTGAAGCTTTCTTT. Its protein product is CASSEAAGQGTEAFF.

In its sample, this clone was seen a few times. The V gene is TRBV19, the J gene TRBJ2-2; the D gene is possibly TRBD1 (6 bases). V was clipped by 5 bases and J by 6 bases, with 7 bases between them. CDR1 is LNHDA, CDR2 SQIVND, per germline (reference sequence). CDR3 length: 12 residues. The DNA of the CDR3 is TGTGCCAGTAGTTGGACAGCCGGGGAGCTGTTTTTT. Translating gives CASSWTAGELFF.

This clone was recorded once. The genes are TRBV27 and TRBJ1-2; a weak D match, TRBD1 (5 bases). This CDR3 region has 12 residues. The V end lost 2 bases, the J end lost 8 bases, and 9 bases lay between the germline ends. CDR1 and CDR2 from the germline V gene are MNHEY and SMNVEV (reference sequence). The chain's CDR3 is CASSLGGDGYTF. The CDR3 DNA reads TGTGCCAGCAGTTTAGGGGGGGACGGCTACACCTTC.

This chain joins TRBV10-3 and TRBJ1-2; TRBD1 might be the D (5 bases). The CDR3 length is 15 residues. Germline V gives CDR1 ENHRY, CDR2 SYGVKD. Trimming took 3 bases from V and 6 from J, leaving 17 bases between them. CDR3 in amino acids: CAISDPPGPANGYTF. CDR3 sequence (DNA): TGTGCCATCAGTGACCCTCCGGGACCTGCAAATGGCTACACCTTC.

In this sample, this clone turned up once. The CDR3 region is CASSSFITPNTDTQYF. In DNA form, the CDR3 reads TGTGCCAGCAGCTCCTTTATCACCCCCAACACAGATACGCAGTATTTT. The chain couples TRBV7-8 to TRBJ2-3; D gene uncertain. V dropped 4 bases and J dropped 2 bases, with 16 bases sitting between them. CDR3 length: 16 residues. From germline, CDR1 is SGHVS and CDR2 FQNEAQ.